This TCR beta chain was found in a study of blood T cells in healthy people across ages. The CDR3 totals 16 residues. General study points: More naive CD4+ cells and higher diversity were found in long-lived than in aged donors. Older age went with lower TCR beta diversity per million T cells, in a roughly linear way.

This clonotype showed up many times. Antigen specificity is unknown. PCR was performed a second time for about 7 to 11 cycles using a sample-barcoded 5' primer and a J-beta primer mix. Each CDR3 protein is one row after TCRdb ran MiXCR on the 5' RACE reads. This table holds 550,000 to 600,000 distinct CDR3 sequences, 25% to 30% found once. The sample comprised blood. The TCR comes from a woman in her 70s in good health. V and J are TRBV21-1 and TRBJ2-3; TRBD2 is the table's D call, not checked against the DNA. TRBV21-1 is noted as a pseudogene. The CDR3 DNA follows: TGTGCCAGCAGCACCGCCGGGTCTTGGTCCACAGATACGCAGTATTTT. It translates to CASSTAGSWSTDTQYF.